The clone carrying this TCR beta chain was counted between two and nine times. The data stem from a study of blood T cell repertoires in COVID-19. Study context: Acute and convalescent COVID-19 samples came from the United States, Italy and Spain. From T cells, B-cell-depleted T cells, or PBMCs came the material, which was cDNA or gDNA.

Original analysis: Amplified reference gene primers provided the basis for estimating nucleated cell counts. Here immunoSEQ multiplex PCR was the method, and the copy in TCRdb shows in-frame clones only, minus some. D and trimming come from the DNA, and the V and J calls and clone size come from that table. Of more than 85,000 clones detected, roughly 84% appear once; the ten largest clones hold 6% to 7%. The length of the CDR3 is 14 residues. Trimming pared 1 base from V and 6 bases from J, leaving 11 bases between. Germline CDR1 is SGHDT and CDR2 is YYEEEE. The clonotype was recovered from a woman aged 45-60 years with acute or convalescent COVID-19. This rearrangement joins TRBV5-6 to TRBJ1-5; tentative D call: TRBD1 (5 bases). Material: peripheral blood. Here the CDR3 reads CASSLRLRGQPQHF. CDR3 nucleotides: TGTGCCAGCAGCTTGAGGCTAAGGGGTCAGCCCCAGCATTTT.